A selection of T cell receptor beta chains follows, all from one sample in a study of cytomegalovirus exposure and HLA in healthy donors. Using immunoSEQ multiplex PCR, the repertoire was profiled, and TCRdb retains in-frame clones only, with some absent. This table holds 95,000 to 100,000 clones, around 74% found once. The sample consisted of PBMCs. The receptors come from a woman in her thirties or forties in good health and CMV-seronegative. The CDR3 runs from the conserved cysteine through the conserved F or W. A D gene is named only where the DNA matches it firmly. The listing skips clone size in some rows; elsewhere it reads once, few, many or a size class.

TRBV27	TRBJ2-2	NA	NA	CASSQGHTGELFF	TGTGCCAGTTCACAGGGTCACACCGGGGAGCTGTTTTTT
TRBV6-6	TRBJ2-7	NA	NA	CASSYSLRDGQYEQYF	TGTGCCAGCAGTTACTCTCTGCGGGATGGGCAATACGAGCAGTACTTC
TRBV7-2	TRBJ2-5	NA	NA	CASSLEIRGETQYF	TGTGCCAGCAGCTTAGAAATTCGGGGAGAGACCCAGTACTTC
TRBV4-3	TRBJ1-1	NA	NA	CASSLQAGLMNTEAFF	TGCGCCAGTTCGCTGCAGGCGGGTTTAATGAACACTGAAGCTTTCTTT
TRBV18	TRBJ1-1	NA	NA	CASTTGGPEAFF	TGTGCCAGCACCACGGGGGGCCCTGAAGCTTTCTTT
TRBV6-1	TRBJ2-3	NA	NA	CASTFPSGFSDTQYF	TGTGCCAGCACCTTCCCCAGCGGATTTTCAGATACGCAGTATTTT
TRBV10-3	TRBJ2-2	NA	NA	CAISEYGGNTGELFF	TGTGCCATCAGTGAATATGGCGGTAACACCGGGGAGCTGTTTTTT
TRBV6-6	TRBJ2-7	NA	TRBD2	CASSYSKTSGSYEQYF	TGTGCCAGCAGTTACTCAAAGACTAGCGGGAGTTACGAGCAGTACTTC
TRBV28	TRBJ1-5	NA	TRBD1	CASRYRGNNQPQHF	TGTGCCAGCAGGTACAGGGGTAATAATCAGCCCCAGCATTTT
TRBV7-9	TRBJ2-1	NA	NA	CASSPSANEQFF	TGTGCCAGCAGCCCCTCAGCGAATGAGCAGTTCTTC
TRBV19	TRBJ2-7	NA	NA	CASSVGHYYEQYF	TGTGCCAGTAGTGTGGGACATTACTACGAGCAGTACTTC
TRBV13	TRBJ2-7	NA	NA	CASSGGRDYEQYF	TGTGCCAGCAGCGGGGGCAGAGACTACGAGCAGTACTTC
TRBV7-9	TRBJ1-1	NA	TRBD1	CASRNRGFPGSMNTEAFF	TGTGCCAGCAGAAACAGGGGGTTCCCAGGATCCATGAACACTGAAGCTTTCTTT
TRBV28	TRBJ2-5	NA	TRBD2	CASSLVRAGAHQETQYF	TGTGCCAGCAGTTTAGTGCGAGCGGGAGCTCACCAAGAGACCCAGTACTTC
TRBV6-1	TRBJ2-5	NA	NA	CASNTYQETQYF	TGTGCCAGCAACACGTACCAAGAGACCCAGTACTTC
TRBV4-2	TRBJ2-7	NA	TRBD1	CASSHSGTGVYEQYF	TGTGCCAGCAGCCATTCCGGGACAGGGGTGTACGAGCAGTACTTC
TRBV29-1	TRBJ2-3	NA	TRBD2	CSGGGPTDTQYF	TGCAGCGGGGGGGGTCCGACAGATACGCAGTATTTT
TRBV27	TRBJ2-7	NA	NA	CASSAGLSEQYF	TGTGCCAGCAGCGCGGGACTCTCCGAGCAGTACTTC
TRBV25-1	TRBJ2-7	NA	TRBD1	CASSVYGTGPYEQYF	TGTGCCAGCAGTGTTTACGGGACAGGGCCCTACGAGCAGTACTTC
TRBV19	TRBJ1-2	NA	TRBD1	CASTETGSVNYGYTF	TGTGCCAGTACCGAGACAGGGAGCGTGAACTATGGCTACACCTTC
TRBV11-2	TRBJ2-7	NA	TRBD1	CASSLDRGSSYEQYF	TGTGCCAGCAGCCTGGACAGGGGGAGCTCCTACGAGCAGTACTTC
TRBV4-3	TRBJ1-4	NA	TRBD1	CASSQDRGQAKLFF	TGCGCCAGCAGCCAAGATCGGGGACAGGCTAAACTGTTTTTT
TRBV6-1	TRBJ1-3	NA	NA	CASSEGQGTSGNTIYF	TGTGCCAGCAGTGAAGGGCAGGGGACCTCTGGAAACACCATATATTTT
TRBV27	TRBJ1-5	few	TRBD1	CASGGQGAMQPQHF	TGTGCCAGCGGTGGACAGGGGGCGATGCAGCCCCAGCATTTT
TRBV7-3	TRBJ2-2	NA	TRBD2	CASSPTLAVGPGELFF	TGTGCCAGCAGCCCCACGCTAGCGGTAGGACCCGGGGAGCTGTTTTTT
TRBV5-6	TRBJ2-7	NA	NA	CASSTGTGAYEQYF	TGTGCCAGCAGCACGGGGACGGGGGCCTACGAGCAGTACTTC
TRBV18	TRBJ1-2	NA	TRBD1	CASSPGTGWSYTF	TGTGCCAGCTCACCAGGGACAGGGTGGAGCTACACCTTC
TRBV18	TRBJ2-7	NA	TRBD1	CASSPDRGPSYEQYF	TGTGCCAGCTCACCTGACAGGGGACCTTCCTACGAGCAGTACTTC
TRBV30	TRBJ1-5	NA	TRBD1	CAWGDRVGQPQHF	TGTGCCTGGGGAGACAGGGTAGGTCAGCCCCAGCATTTT
TRBV28	TRBJ2-7	NA	NA	CASREEDRSSYEQYF	TGTGCCAGCAGAGAGGAGGACAGAAGCTCCTACGAGCAGTACTTC
TRBV1	TRBJ2-2	NA	NA	CTSTLGDIAGELFF	TGCACCAGCACTCTAGGGGACATAGCCGGGGAGCTGTTTTTT
TRBV11-3	TRBJ1-4	NA	TRBD1	CASSLETGVGEKLFF	TGTGCCAGCAGCTTAGAGACAGGGGTAGGTGAAAAACTGTTTTTT
TRBV12-5	TRBJ2-7	NA	NA	CASGPHGQSSYEQYF	TGTGCTAGTGGTCCCCATGGACAGAGCTCCTACGAGCAGTACTTC
TRBV7-9	TRBJ2-3	NA	TRBD2	CSSSPGARELDTQYF	TGTTCCAGCAGCCCCGGGGCGCGGGAGTTGGATACGCAGTATTTT
TRBV27	TRBJ1-5	NA	NA	CASSPRGSGNQPQHF	TGTGCCAGCAGTCCCAGGGGATCTGGCAATCAGCCCCAGCATTTT
TRBV9	TRBJ2-3	NA	TRBD2	CASSTSGHSTDTQYF	TGTGCCAGCAGCACTAGCGGCCATAGCACAGATACGCAGTATTTT
TRBV7-9	TRBJ1-4	few	TRBD1	CSSSSYRGLEKLFF	TGTTCCAGCAGCTCCTACAGGGGGCTCGAAAAACTGTTTTTT
TRBV11-3	TRBJ1-1	NA	NA	CASSLVGGTEAFF	TGTGCCAGCAGCTTAGTCGGGGGCACTGAAGCTTTCTTT
TRBV5-4	TRBJ1-2	few	TRBD1	CASSSGQENYGYTF	TGTGCCAGCAGCTCAGGACAGGAAAACTATGGCTACACCTTC
TRBV18	TRBJ1-6	NA	NA	CASSPKTGQGIRSPLHF	TGTGCCAGCTCACCGAAAACCGGGCAGGGGATTCGTTCACCCCTCCACTTT
TRBV7-9	TRBJ2-5	NA	TRBD2	CASSPYNRTSGETQYF	TGTGCCAGCAGCCCCTATAACCGGACTAGCGGGGAGACCCAGTACTTC
TRBV6-5	TRBJ2-1	NA	NA	CASSPQDIHNEQFF	TGTGCCAGCAGTCCCCAGGACATTCACAATGAGCAGTTCTTC
TRBV27	TRBJ2-3	NA	TRBD2	CASSPRLAAPLGDTQYF	TGTGCCAGCAGTCCCCGACTAGCGGCGCCTCTAGGAGATACGCAGTATTTT
TRBV7-9	TRBJ2-2	NA	TRBD2	CSSSLVSSGSTGEPFF	TGTTCCAGCAGCTTGGTATCTAGCGGGAGTACCGGGGAGCCGTTTTTT
TRBV30	TRBJ2-5	NA	NA	CAWSGTEETQYF	TGTGCCTGGAGTGGGACAGAAGAGACCCAGTACTTC
TRBV28	TRBJ1-5	once	TRBD1	CASSLRAGGQPQHF	TGTGCCAGCAGTTTAAGGGCAGGGGGTCAGCCCCAGCATTTT
TRBV4-2	TRBJ2-7	NA	TRBD2	CASSQVRAGGFYEQYF	TGTGCCAGCAGCCAAGTCCGAGCGGGGGGTTTCTACGAGCAGTACTTC
TRBV9	TRBJ2-5	NA	NA	CASSKGVAFQETQYF	TGTGCCAGCAGCAAGGGGGTAGCTTTCCAAGAGACCCAGTACTTC